This is a list of T cell receptor beta chains from one sample in a study of T cell changes during pregnancy in multiple sclerosis. Using immunoSEQ multiplex PCR, the repertoire was profiled, and TCRdb retains in-frame clones only, with some absent. The profile covers approximately 49,000 clones, with almost 90% appearing a single time and about 5.1% taken by the ten largest. The sequencing here drew on peripheral blood, taken after pregnancy. These receptors were obtained from a female donor in good health, enrolled as a control in a pregnancy study. The CDR3 runs from the conserved cysteine through the conserved F or W. D genes are given only for firm matches. Rows may omit the clone size; those that give it use once, few, many or a size class.

J gene | V gene | D gene | clone size | CDR3 DNA | CDR3 protein
TRBJ1-5 | TRBV28 | NA | NA | TGTGCCAGCAGCGTTCAGGGTCCGGCCTCGTCGCCCCAGCATTTT | CASSVQGPASSPQHF
TRBJ1-2 | TRBV10-3 | NA | NA | TGTGCCATCAGAACAGTCGACAGCCCGTCGGAAGGCTACACCTTC | CAIRTVDSPSEGYTF
TRBJ2-5 | TRBV13 | TRBD2 | NA | TGTGCCAGCAGCCGTTTCGGGATCCGGGAGGGTCTTTACGAGACCCAGTACTTC | CASSRFGIREGLYETQYF
TRBJ2-2 | TRBV7-2 | NA | NA | TGTGCCAGCAGCAGAGATTGGACCGGGGAGCTGTTTTTT | CASSRDWTGELFF
TRBJ2-3 | TRBV5-8 | NA | once | TGTGCCAGCAGCTTCCAACAGCTTGGCACAGATACGCAGTATTTT | CASSFQQLGTDTQYF
TRBJ2-3 | TRBV4-3 | TRBD2 | NA | TGCGCCAGCAGCCAAGAAGGACTAGCGGACACAGATACGCAGTATTTT | CASSQEGLADTDTQYF
TRBJ2-5 | TRBV28 | TRBD2 | NA | TGTGCCAGCAGTTTCGGGGGGGAGACCCAGTACTTC | CASSFGGETQYF
TRBJ1-2 | TRBV28 | TRBD1 | NA | TGTGCCAGCAGTTTAAGGTACGGGACAGGGACGGTCAACTATGGCTACACCTTC | CASSLRYGTGTVNYGYTF
TRBJ2-5 | TRBV6-1 | NA | few | TGTGCCAGCAGTAACGACTTTCAAGAGACCCAGTACTTC | CASSNDFQETQYF
TRBJ2-5 | TRBV29-1 | NA | NA | TGCAGCGTTGTCAGAGGGGAGACCCAGTACTTC | CSVVRGETQYF